Listed below are T cell receptor beta chains from one sample, sequenced in a study of blood T cell repertoires in COVID-19. Assay: immunoSEQ multiplex PCR; the TCRdb copy retains only in-frame clones and omits some. The sample lists about 290,000 clones, approximately 91% occurring once. The sample was peripheral blood. Receptor source: a woman aged 40 to 49 who had recovered from COVID-19. Each CDR3 is given with its conserved first and last residue. The D gene is left open where the match is weak. Not every row has a clone size; where given, it reads once, few, many or a size class.

>.|TRBJ2-2|TRBD1|TRBV24-1
TGTGCCACCAGGGGACAGGGATACACCGGGGAGCTGTTTTTT
CATRGQGYTGELFF
>.|TRBJ1-2|TRBD1|TRBV5-1
TGCGCCAGCAGCTTGGGGGGGACAGGGAACTATGGCTACACCTTC
CASSLGGTGNYGYTF
>.|TRBJ1-2|.|TRBV5-4
TGTGCCAGCAGCTCGGAGAGGGTAGCTAACTATGGCTACACCTTC
CASSSERVANYGYTF
>.|TRBJ2-7|TRBD1|TRBV7-9
TGTGCCAGCAGCTGGACAGGGGATGGTGTTGACTACGAGCAGTACTTC
CASSWTGDGVDYEQYF
>.|TRBJ1-6|.|TRBV27
TGTGCCAGCAGTTTAGTGGGGGGAAGCTCCTATAATTCACCCCTCCACTTT
CASSLVGGSSYNSPLHF
>.|TRBJ2-3|.|TRBV16
TGTGCCAGCAGCACAACAGGGAAGGGCGATACGCAGTATTTT
CASSTTGKGDTQYF
>few|TRBJ1-5|.|TRBV3-1/TRBV3-2
TGTGCCAGCAGCCTTTCCAGGGATCAGCCCCAGCATTTT
CASSLSRDQPQHF
>.|TRBJ2-7|TRBD1|TRBV5-1
TGCGCCAGCAGCTTGGCGGGACAGGAGGCCTACGAGCAGTACTTC
CASSLAGQEAYEQYF
>.|TRBJ1-2|.|TRBV6-5
TGTGCCAGCAGTTACTCGACGGGGGACTACACCTTC
CASSYSTGDYTF
>.|TRBJ2-7|.|TRBV3-1/TRBV3-2
TGTGCCAGCAGCCAAGTACAAGTGAACAAGAACGAGCAGTACTTC
CASSQVQVNKNEQYF
>.|TRBJ2-5|TRBD2|TRBV4-1
TGCGCCAGCAGCCAACGATCTGCTGGCGGGAGACAAGAGACCCAGTACTTC
CASSQRSAGGRQETQYF
>few|TRBJ2-1|TRBD1|TRBV24-1
TGTGCCACCAGTGATCGGACAGGATTAGGCTCCTACAATGAGCAGTTCTTC
CATSDRTGLGSYNEQFF
>.|TRBJ2-1|TRBD2|TRBV19
TGTGCCAGTAGCCCGAGGGTAGCGGGAGGCTCCTACAATGAGCAGTTCTTC
CASSPRVAGGSYNEQFF
>.|TRBJ2-7|TRBD1|TRBV7-9
TGTGCCACGTCTCGGGACAGTCCCTACGAGCAGTACTTC
CATSRDSPYEQYF
>few|TRBJ2-1|TRBD2|TRBV2
TGTGCCAGCAGAGTCGGGACTAGCGGGAACAATGAGCAGTTCTTC
CASRVGTSGNNEQFF
>once|TRBJ2-1|TRBD2|TRBV19
TGTGCCAGTAGTGCACAAACTAGCGGGATACCAAATGAGCAGTTCTTC
CASSAQTSGIPNEQFF
>.|TRBJ2-7|TRBD1|TRBV18
TGTGCCAGCTCACCGGGGCAGGGGGCCGGCCAGCCCTACGAGCAGTACTTC
CASSPGQGAGQPYEQYF
>.|TRBJ2-3|.|TRBV6-5
TGTGCCAGCAGTAAGACTAGTGGGTCAGATACGCAGTATTTT
CASSKTSGSDTQYF
>.|TRBJ1-5|.|TRBV7-9
TGTGCCAGCCAACGGGGGGAGCTGCAAAATCAGCCCCAGCATTTT
CASQRGELQNQPQHF
>.|TRBJ1-2|.|TRBV14
TGTGCCAGCAGCCAAGGATGGGGCGACCGGTCCTATGGCTACACCTTC
CASSQGWGDRSYGYTF
>once|TRBJ1-2|TRBD1|TRBV12-3/TRBV12-4
TGTGCCAGCTCGGACAGGGCCAGCTATGGCTACACCTTC
CASSDRASYGYTF
>once|TRBJ1-5|.|TRBV20-1
TGCAGTGCTAGTAGCCAGGGTGATCAGCCCCAGCATTTT
CSASSQGDQPQHF
>.|TRBJ1-1|TRBD1|TRBV5-1
TGCGCCAGCAGGACAGGGTTGGTGACTGAAGCTTTCTTT
CASRTGLVTEAFF
>.|TRBJ2-7|.|TRBV6-2/TRBV6-3
TGTGCCAGCAGTTGGGGGCCTCCCACCTACGAGCAGTACTTC
CASSWGPPTYEQYF
>.|TRBJ2-7|TRBD2|TRBV7-2
TGTGCCAGCAGCCTTAGCGGGATCGTGGGTCACGAGCAGTACTTC
CASSLSGIVGHEQYF
>.|TRBJ2-2|.|TRBV18
TGTGCCAGCTCACACAGGGCAATCGGGGAGCTGTTTTTT
CASSHRAIGELFF
>.|TRBJ2-7|TRBD2|TRBV27
TGTGCCACCTCAACGGCTAGCGGGAACGGTTGGCAGTACTTC
CATSTASGNGWQYF
>.|TRBJ2-5|.|TRBV4-1
TGCGCCAGCAGCCAAGATGGTCAGGGACAAGAGACCCAGTACTTC
CASSQDGQGQETQYF
>.|TRBJ2-7|TRBD2|TRBV27
TGTGCCAGCAGAAGAGCGGGACTAGCGGGGCCCTACGAGCAGTACTTC
CASRRAGLAGPYEQYF
>.|TRBJ1-4|.|TRBV3-1/TRBV3-2
TGTGCCAGCAGCCAAGATCTGACAGATAATGAAAAACTGTTTTTT
CASSQDLTDNEKLFF
>.|TRBJ2-1|TRBD2|TRBV3-1/TRBV3-2
TGTGCCAGCAGTCAAGGGACTAGCGATTACAATGAGCAGTTCTTC
CASSQGTSDYNEQFF
>.|TRBJ2-5|.|TRBV18
TGTGCCAGCTCACCAGGAGTCCAAGAGACCCAGTACTTC
CASSPGVQETQYF
>.|TRBJ2-7|.|TRBV21-1
TGTGCCAGTCCCGGGACAGGGTTAGAAACCTACGAGCAGTACTTC
CASPGTGLETYEQYF
>.|TRBJ1-1|TRBD1|TRBV30
TGTGCCTGGAGTGTACAGGGGGCGCGAACTGAAGCTTTCTTT
CAWSVQGARTEAFF
>.|TRBJ1-4|.|TRBV27
TGTGCCAGCAGTTTAGGAGGTCCCGGGAGGCCTGGTGAAAAACTGTTTTTT
CASSLGGPGRPGEKLFF
>.|TRBJ2-6|.|TRBV19
TGTGCCAGTAGCCCCGGGACTCGTTTTTCTGGGGCCAACGTCCTGACTTTC
CASSPGTRFSGANVLTF
>.|TRBJ2-2|TRBD1|TRBV10-3
TGTGCGGGGACAGGGAACACCGGGGAGCTGTTTTTT
CAGTGNTGELFF
>.|TRBJ2-2|.|TRBV15
TGTGCCACCAGCAGAGGATCAGCGGTCAACACCGGGGAGCTGTTTTTT
CATSRGSAVNTGELFF
>.|TRBJ2-1|TRBD2|TRBV6-5
TGTGCCAGCAGACAAGCGGGGGGGAACTACAATGAGCAGTTCTTC
CASRQAGGNYNEQFF
>.|TRBJ1-1|TRBD1|TRBV6-6
TGTGCCAGCAGCCGCGGGACAGGGCCTTTAAACACTGAAGCTTTCTTT
CASSRGTGPLNTEAFF
>.|TRBJ1-6|.|TRBV6-1
TGTGCCAGCAGTGGGAGATCCGGGACATCCAATTCACCCCTCCACTTT
CASSGRSGTSNSPLHF
>.|TRBJ2-7|.|TRBV27
TGTGCCAGCAGTTGGAACAGGGATCCCTACGAGCAGTACTTC
CASSWNRDPYEQYF
>.|TRBJ2-7|.|TRBV28
TGTGCCAGCAGTCGTAGCCTGGGCGAGCAGTACTTC
CASSRSLGEQYF
>.|TRBJ2-1|TRBD2|TRBV5-4
TGTGCCAGCAGCCATGGGACTAAGCGGGAGGGGAGGAATGAGCAGTTCTTC
CASSHGTKREGRNEQFF
>once|TRBJ2-1|.|TRBV3-1/TRBV3-2
TGTGCCAGCAGCCCCCAGGTCCACCCCGGGACTTCGCTCTACAATGAGCAGTTCTTC
CASSPQVHPGTSLYNEQFF
>.|TRBJ1-1|.|TRBV7-6
TGTGCCAGCAGCTTAACGGGGAACACTGAAGCTTTCTTT
CASSLTGNTEAFF
>.|TRBJ2-1|.|TRBV12-3/TRBV12-4
TGTGCCAGCTCGGGAACCTCCTACAATGAGCAGTTCTTC
CASSGTSYNEQFF
>.|TRBJ1-1|TRBD1|TRBV7-8
TGTGCCAGCAGCCTCCGACAGGGGGGAACAGGAGGTGAAGCTTTCTTT
CASSLRQGGTGGEAFF
>.|TRBJ2-7|.|TRBV28
TGTGCCAGCAGGGGGGGAAGTCTCGGCGAGCAGTACTTC
CASRGGSLGEQYF
>once|TRBJ2-5|.|TRBV2
TGTGCCAGCAGTGACCCCCCTGGCGGGACCCAGTACTTC
CASSDPPGGTQYF
>.|TRBJ1-6|.|TRBV27
TGTGCCAGCAGTCCGAATCAGGGCCTGAATTCACCCCTCCACTTT
CASSPNQGLNSPLHF
>.|TRBJ2-2|.|TRBV19
TGTGCCAGTCGGGTCCGCACCGGGGAGCTGTTTTTT
CASRVRTGELFF
>few|TRBJ1-4|.|TRBV21-1
TGTGCCAGCAGCAAACGGGACAGTGGATATTTCAATGAAAAACTGTTTTTT
CASSKRDSGYFNEKLFF
>once|TRBJ1-5|TRBD1|TRBV12-3/TRBV12-4
TGTGCCAGCAGTACGCATACAGGGGAGACCCAGCATTTT
CASSTHTGETQHF
>.|TRBJ2-4|TRBD2|TRBV6-5
TGTGCCAGCATTAGACTAGCGGGGCAAAACATTCAGTACTTC
CASIRLAGQNIQYF
>.|TRBJ1-2|.|TRBV2
TGTGCCAGCAGTGAACAGGGTGGCTATGGCTACACCTTC
CASSEQGGYGYTF
>.|TRBJ1-2|.|TRBV28
TGTGCCAGCGGGACTAAAGGCCTCGGGCCTCATGGCTACACCTTC
CASGTKGLGPHGYTF
>.|TRBJ2-5|TRBD2|TRBV7-2
TGTGCCAGCAGACCTAACCTAGCGGGAGGCGGAGAGACCCAGTACTTC
CASRPNLAGGGETQYF
>.|TRBJ1-2|TRBD1|TRBV14
TGTGCCAGCAGCCCAGGACAGGACTATGGCTACACCTTC
CASSPGQDYGYTF